This TCR beta chain was retrieved from a study of T cell repertoires in cytomegalovirus infection. At the level of the study: HLA-B-restricted CMV epitopes that are well studied, plus recently identified HLA-C-restricted ones, were used by the study. From public TCR beta signatures came an indication of both CMV infection and matching HLA type.

With regard to this clonotype: The antigen is not known. This clone may be a read error of a much larger clone one base away.

The germline V gene encodes CDR1 SGHTA and CDR2 FQGNSA. V was trimmed by 5 bases and J by 3 bases, leaving 13 bases between them. This CDR3 spans 14 amino acids. Overall study results and limits: Carriers of CMV and the relevant HLA type were discriminated by public TCR beta frequency. Dominating the ex vivo response were HLA-C-restricted CMV-specific TCR beta clonotypes.

TCRdb recomputed calls from the reads with MiXCR, one row per CDR3 protein. The sample has hundreds of thousands of distinct CDR3 sequences, around 31% seen once. The chain employs TRBV7-2 and TRBJ1-1, with D uncertain. Specimen: cultured PBMCs, collected from culture after CMV antigen stimulation. The clonotype was recovered from a human donor in good health (CMV status not recorded). Some clones in this sample may be carry-over from other donors' samples. DNA for the CDR3: TGTGCCAGCAGCCGACACACGAAGTACACTGAAGCTTTCTTT. Translated: CASSRHTKYTEAFF.